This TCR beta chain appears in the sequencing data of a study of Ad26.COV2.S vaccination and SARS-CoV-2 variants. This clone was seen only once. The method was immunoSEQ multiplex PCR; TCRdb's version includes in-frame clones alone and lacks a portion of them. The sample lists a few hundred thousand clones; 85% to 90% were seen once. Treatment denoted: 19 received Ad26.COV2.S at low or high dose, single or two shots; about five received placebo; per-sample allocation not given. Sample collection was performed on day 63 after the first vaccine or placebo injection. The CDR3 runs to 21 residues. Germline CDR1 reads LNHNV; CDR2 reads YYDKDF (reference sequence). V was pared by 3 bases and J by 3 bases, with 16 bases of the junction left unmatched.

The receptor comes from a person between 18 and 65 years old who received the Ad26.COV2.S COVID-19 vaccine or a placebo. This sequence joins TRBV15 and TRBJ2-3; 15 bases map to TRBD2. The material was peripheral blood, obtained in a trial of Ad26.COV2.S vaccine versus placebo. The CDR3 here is CATSSRPKGLAGGPRTDTQYF. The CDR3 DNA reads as TGTGCCACCAGCAGCCGACCCAAAGGACTAGCGGGAGGGCCGAGGACAGATACGCAGTATTTT.